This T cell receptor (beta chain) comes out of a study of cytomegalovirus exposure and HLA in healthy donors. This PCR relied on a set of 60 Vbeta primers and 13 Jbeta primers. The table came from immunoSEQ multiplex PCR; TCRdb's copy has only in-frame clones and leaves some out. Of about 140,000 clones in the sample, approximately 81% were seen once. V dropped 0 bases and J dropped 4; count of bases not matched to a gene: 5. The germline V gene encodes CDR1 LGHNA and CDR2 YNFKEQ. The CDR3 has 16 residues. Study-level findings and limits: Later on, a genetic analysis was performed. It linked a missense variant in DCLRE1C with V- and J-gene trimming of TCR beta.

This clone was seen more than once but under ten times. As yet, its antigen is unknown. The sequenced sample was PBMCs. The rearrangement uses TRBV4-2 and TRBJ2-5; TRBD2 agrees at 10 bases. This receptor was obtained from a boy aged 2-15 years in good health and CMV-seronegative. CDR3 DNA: TGTGCCAGCAGCCAAGACCCTAGCGGGGGTGGAGAGACCCAGTACTTC. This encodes CASSQDPSGGGETQYF.